Following are 21 T cell receptor beta chains from one sample sequenced in a study of blood T cells in healthy people across ages. It was with a sample-barcoded 5' primer and a J-beta primer mix that a second PCR of about 6 to 11 cycles was run. MiXCR, run by TCRdb on the 5' RACE reads, gives a single entry per CDR3 protein. The table records over a million distinct CDR3 sequences, 35% to 45% of them present only once. The sample taken for sequencing was blood. Every receptor here comes from a woman under 30 in good health.

This clonotype has a handful of counts. V gene TRBV12-3 or TRBV12-4 combines with J gene TRBJ1-2; D ambiguous. This CDR3 spans 13 amino acids. Trimming took 1 base from V and 4 from J, leaving 7 bases between them. The CDR3 here is CASSLGNLYGYTF. The DNA for the CDR3 is TGTGCCAGCAGTTTAGGAAACCTCTATGGCTACACCTTC.

This clonotype was observed a handful of times. This chain uses TRBV4-1 with TRBJ2-7; D gene uncertain. Trimming took 0 bases from V and 6 from J, leaving 12 bases between them. This CDR3 region has 14 residues. Germline V gives CDR1 MGHRA, CDR2 YSYEKL. The CDR3: CASSQETLSGEQYF. The CDR3 nucleotides read TGCGCCAGCAGCCAAGAGACCCTTTCGGGCGAGCAGTACTTC.

The genes are TRBV30 and TRBJ1-5, with TRBD1 as a possible D gene (5 bases). CDR3 length: 19 amino acids. V was trimmed by 2 bases and J by 1 base, leaving 24 bases between them. The germline CDR1 and CDR2 sequences are GTSNPN and SVGIG (reference sequence). The CDR3 DNA reads TGTGCCTGGAGTCACTCTCCGGGACCCGGGACGGTCAGCAATCAGCCCCAGCATTTT. Protein: CAWSHSPGPGTVSNQPQHF.

On this clonotype itself: One end of the junction fails to match germline, which may point to a read error. The chain has TRBV7-2 and TRBJ2-5, with a tentative D call TRBD1 (6 bases). This CDR3 is built from 14 residues. The germline CDR1 and CDR2 sequences are SGHTA and FQGNSA. CDR3 in amino acids: CAGSLDGGPATQYF. The CDR3 region has the DNA TGTGCCGGCAGCTTAGATGGGGGCCCAGCGACCCAGTACTTC.

The chain carries TRBV4-2 and TRBJ2-1; TRBD2 aligns across 11 bases. CDR1 is LGHNA, CDR2 YNFKEQ, per germline. This CDR3 has 16 amino acids. V shed 2 bases, J shed 2 bases, and the junction held 2 bases outside the gene matches. The CDR3 sequence: CASSQISGRAYNEQFF. The CDR3 region has the DNA TGTGCCAGCAGCCAAATTAGCGGGAGGGCCTACAATGAGCAGTTCTTC.

This clonotype has only a few counts. The chain combines TRBV7-2 with TRBJ1-2; D unresolved. CDR3 length equals 13 residues. V shed 1 base and J shed 8 bases, with 11 bases lying between them. The germline V gene has CDR1 SGHTA and CDR2 FQGNSA. The CDR3 region is CASSLGPSVGYTF. As DNA, the CDR3 is TGTGCCAGCAGCTTAGGGCCTTCAGTCGGCTACACCTTC.

The rearrangement joins TRBV11-1 to TRBJ2-1, with D perhaps given as TRBD1 or TRBD2 (6 bases each). The CDR3 contains 16 residues. The V end was cut by 1 base, the J end by 4 bases, with 14 bases between. CDR1 and CDR2 (germline): SGHAT, FQDESV (reference sequence). The DNA for the CDR3 is TGTGCCAGCAGCTTAGAGGGGGTAGCGGTATACAATGAGCAGTTCTTC. It encodes CASSLEGVAVYNEQFF.

To note about this clonotype: Mismatch with germline at one junction end may stem from a read error. The J gene is TRBJ1-1, the V gene TRBV18; tentative D call: TRBD1 (6 bases). The germline CDR1 and CDR2 sequences are KGHSH and LQKENI. The CDR3 is made up of 13 amino acids. CDR3 residues: CASAPHRDTEAFF. The CDR3 DNA is TGTGCCAGCGCACCACACAGGGACACTGAAGCTTTCTTT.

The table lists this clonotype with a few counts. The DNA of the CDR3 is TGTGCCAGCAGTTTAGGCTTAGGAGAAAAACTGTTTTTT. Translating it yields CASSLGLGEKLFF. The chain carries TRBV28 and TRBJ1-4; no definite D call. CDR1 MDHEN and CDR2 SYDVKM come from the germline V gene. V lost 2 bases to trimming and J lost 8 bases, with 9 bases between them. This CDR3 has 13 residues.

The chain links TRBV7-2 to TRBJ2-7, with a weak D call TRBD2 (5 bases). The CDR3 runs 14 residues. Germline V gives CDR1 SGHTA, CDR2 FQGNSA. Trimming took off 1 base at V and 11 bases at J, with 18 bases between the two ends. The CDR3 sequence: CASSLDPLPRDKYF. CDR3 nucleotides: TGTGCCAGCAGCTTAGACCCCCTCCCCCGGGATAAGTACTTC.

The CDR3 region is CGGVQETYEQYF. CDR3 nucleotides: TGCGGGGGGGTCCAGGAAACCTACGAGCAGTACTTC. The chain couples TRBV20-1 to TRBJ2-7, with 7 nucleotides matching TRBD2. The CDR3 runs 12 residues. Germline lookup yields CDR1 DFQATT and CDR2 SNEGSKA (reference sequence).

The chain has TRBV20-1 and TRBJ1-4; D gene unclear. The germline gives CDR1 DFQATT, CDR2 SNEGSKA (reference sequence). The CDR3 extends over 13 amino acids. The V end lost 5 bases, the J end lost 5 bases, and 12 bases lay between the germline ends. The CDR3: CSAQFPLNEKLFF. DNA of the CDR3: TGCAGTGCTCAGTTTCCCCTAAATGAAAAACTGTTTTTT.

The rearrangement uses TRBV5-1 and TRBJ1-4, with a weak D call TRBD1 (6 bases). Germline loops: CDR1 SGHRS, CDR2 YFSETQ. Trimming left V 3 bases short and J 4 bases short, with 10 bases between. This CDR3 has 14 amino acids. CDR3: CASSSGAVNEKLFF. CDR3 nucleotide sequence: TGCGCCAGCAGCTCAGGGGCGGTTAATGAAAAACTGTTTTTT. Filled out from reference TRBV5-1 and TRBJ1-4, the complete variable domain reads KAGVTQTPRYLIKTRGQQVTLSCSPISGHRSVSWYQQTPGQGLQFLFEYFSETQRNKGNFPGRFSGRQFSNSRSEMNVSTLELGDSALYLCASSSGAVNEKLFFGSGTQLSVL.

This clonotype was seen more than once but under ten times. The rearrangement joins TRBV6-5 to TRBJ2-3, with TRBD2 matching 7 bases. Germline assignment: CDR1 MNHEY and CDR2 SVGAGI. The CDR3 spans 18 residues. V shed 0 bases, J shed 2 bases, and the junction held 11 bases outside the gene matches. CDR3 protein: CASSYSGIAGRSTDTQYF. For the CDR3, the DNA is TGTGCCAGCAGTTACTCGGGAATAGCGGGCCGCTCCACAGATACGCAGTATTTT.

This clonotype was observed a few times. V gene TRBV7-8 combines with J gene TRBJ1-1; D remains unclear. The CDR3 totals 13 residues. V was trimmed by 0 bases and J by 6 bases, leaving 8 bases between them. The germline gives CDR1 SGHVS, CDR2 FQNEAQ. CDR3: CASSLASESEAFF. CDR3 in DNA: TGTGCCAGCAGCTTAGCCTCCGAGTCTGAAGCTTTCTTT.

This clonotype was counted only a few times. CDR3 DNA: TGTACATCGGCGGCTACCTACGAGCAGTACTTC. Its translation is CTSAATYEQYF. V gene TRBV7-9 combines with J gene TRBJ2-4; no definite D call. The J call is in doubt because the DNA end fits TRBJ2-7 better. This CDR3 is built from 11 residues. Germline CDR1 is SEHNR and CDR2 is FQNEAQ (reference sequence).

The chain employs TRBV27 and TRBJ1-2; D gene uncertain. Trimming stripped 3 bases from V and 1 base from J, with 9 bases between. The CDR3 is made up of 14 amino acids. CDR1 MNHEY and CDR2 SMNVEV come from the germline V gene (reference sequence). CDR3 protein: CASSFSGNNYGYTF. The CDR3 DNA reads as TGTGCCAGCAGTTTTTCCGGAAATAACTATGGCTACACCTTC.

The J gene is TRBJ2-1, the V gene TRBV5-1, with 7 positions matching TRBD2. Germline V CDR1 and CDR2: SGHRS, YFSETQ. Trimming at V came to 4 bases and at J to 0 bases, leaving 4 bases not matched to a gene. The CDR3 length is 15 residues. For the CDR3, the DNA is TGCGCCAGCAGCCAGAGGGAGGGCTCCTACAATGAGCAGTTCTTC. Translating it yields CASSQREGSYNEQFF.

The chain employs TRBV25-1 and TRBJ1-1; D ambiguous. V was cut by 7 bases and J by 0 bases, with 6 bases left in between. Germline CDR1 and CDR2: MGHDK and SYGVNS. The length of the CDR3 is 12 residues. The CDR3 nucleotides are TGTGCCAGCACCGGGTTGAACACTGAAGCTTTCTTT. Translated: CASTGLNTEAFF.

The chain carries TRBV20-1 and TRBJ2-7, with TRBD1 matching over 7 bases. The CDR3 runs to 12 residues. Trimming cost V 3 bases and J 5 bases; bases outside gene matches: 4. CDR1 and CDR2 from the germline V gene are DFQATT and SNEGSKA (reference sequence). This CDR3 reads CSASRTGDEQYF. CDR3 sequence (DNA): TGCAGTGCTAGTCGGACAGGAGACGAGCAGTACTTC.

The gene calls are TRBV7-9 and TRBJ2-5, with D perhaps matching TRBD2 (6 bases). Gene TRBJ2-7 matches the end of the DNA better, so the J call may be wrong. Per the germline V gene, CDR1 is SEHNR and CDR2 is FQNEAQ (reference sequence). The CDR3 runs 13 residues. The CDR3 reads CASSFDWGVEQYF. As DNA, the CDR3 is TGTGCCAGCAGCTTTGACTGGGGGGTCGAGCAGTACTTC.